This T cell receptor beta chain derives from a study of shared clonotypes between healthy human individuals (TCRdb year 2020). Describing the broader study: A few men and two women, aged 18 to 49 years, made up the cohort. Per donor, three plates each were used for CD4 naive and CD4 memory, two for CD8 naive, and one for CD8 memory. To estimate repertoire size and how much clonotype sharing occurs between individuals, the study deeply sequenced the blood TCR repertoires of five healthy adults. To increase sequencing depth and limit assay-specific biases, different laboratories used diverse techniques to prepare libraries and sequence TCR repertoires. Per donor, leukapheresis produced somewhere between about 0.94 and 9.5 billion PBMCs. The full study reports these points: Estimated clonotype richness was generally larger for naive than for memory subsets. Because the study included a small number of donors, the genetic and exposure-history diversity represented was limited. Based on pairwise subsampling, the degree of clonotype sharing among donors was expected to be affected by sequencing depth. Sharing across a handful of donors was observed for 5% to 6.5% of naive CD4, around 3.5% of naive CD8, over 2% of memory CD4, and around 0.42% of memory CD8 clonotypes. Sampling was restricted to blood, and TCR repertoires in tissues likely differ from the TCR repertoires found in blood. Incomplete sequencing was indicated by rarefaction of sorted-subset datasets, despite the large sequencing depth. Higher generation probabilities were observed for clonotypes shared by all four sorted-subset donors than for non-shared clonotypes.

Donors were healthy HIV-negative adults with no recently reported acute infections or vaccinations. All donors were Caucasian adults living in Nashville, Tennessee, USA. CD4+ T cells were enriched by magnetic negative selection; naive cells were then positively selected on CD45RA, and the negative fraction formed the memory subset. After blood collection by leukapheresis, PBMCs were isolated using Ficoll-Histopaque density gradient centrifugation and then cryopreserved in the vapor phase of liquid nitrogen. Purity and quantity of every magnetically sorted T cell population were checked by analytical flow cytometry. From each sorted fraction, genomic DNA was isolated and quantified by UV absorbance on a Nanodrop 2000c. This clone was observed a few times. Its antigen target is currently unknown. Per-base quality was not reported, and no clone a single base away is much larger than it. The same CDR3 also results from other DNA sequences found in this sample.

From the cysteine through the phenylalanine, the CDR3 covers 14 amino acids. Only CDR3 DNA remains: 42 bases, in frame from the first base. The germline V gene yields SGHRS for CDR1 and YFSETQ for CDR2. V loses 4 bases at its end and J loses 5 bases; junction bases beyond the gene matches: 8. TCR CDR3 regions were amplified from genomic DNA by multiplex PCR using the deep immunoSEQ assay. Genomic DNA extracted from each cell subset was distributed evenly over all wells of several immunoSEQ 96-well plates, and each plate served as one replicate. For sorted subsets, each replicate PCR was loaded with around 220 ng genomic DNA, equivalent to approximately 27,000 T cell genomes. Purified libraries were quantified with a Qubit 3.0 fluorometer, sized on a Bioanalyzer 2100, and re-quantified with the KAPA Library Quantification kit. Each immunoSEQ 96-well plate was sequenced on its own single-read 150-cycle Illumina NextSeq 550 flow cell. On the study's bioinformatics: Because the immunoSEQ output held only junctional sequences and lacked quality scores, the filtering could not match the filtering applied to full-length reads. Sequences were annotated with PyIR, a Python wrapper for IgBLAST v1.9, using IMGT germline references to assign V/J genes and CDR3. Any read was removed if the V/J assignment was weak (E-value above 1e-6), the CDR3 was missing, or the read contained stop codons, out-of-frame junctions, or ambiguous translated residues. V3J clonotypes were defined as sequences sharing the same inferred V gene, J gene, and CDR3 amino acid sequence. The percentage overlap between two repertoires was calculated by dividing the number of shared unique clonotypes by the size of the smaller repertoire. Repertoire richness was assessed with RTK rarefaction, the Chao1 estimator, and Recon v2.1 estimates of unobserved clonotypes. Generation probabilities for all TCRbeta clonotypes obtained by the gDNA method from a few donors were computed using OLGA. TCRdb limited this immuneACCESS table to in-frame rearrangements with V and J called. A share of clones is missing; checked studies link under half to unresolved V genes, and the rest is unexplained. Clone size and V and J calls were adopted from that table, with D and trimming inferred from the DNA. In all, the sample holds more than 200,000 clones, and 65% to 70% of those were seen once. The top ten hold around 10% of the sample.

The clonotype originates from a man aged 30 to 39 in good health. This chain joins TRBV5-1 to TRBJ2-5; 7 of the junction bases match TRBD2. Sequenced material: memory CD4+ T cells sorted from blood. The meaning of the sample's cell subset or site label: CD45RA-negative fraction. The CDR3 in this case is CASSLGGRAETQYF. In nucleotides, the sequence is TGCGCCAGCAGCCTCGGGGGGAGGGCTGAGACCCAGTACTTC.